These 21 T cell receptor beta chains originate from one sample sequenced in a study of Tregs in tolerant kidney transplant recipients. The data were produced by immunoSEQ multiplex PCR, yet TCRdb's version contains in-frame clones alone and is incomplete. The table records around 230,000 clones, about 86% of them present only once. What was sequenced was CD4+ T cells from blood. Source of these receptors: a human donor in good health.

This clone was counted a single time. J is TRBJ1-2 and V is TRBV18, with 7 bases aligning to TRBD1. The CDR3 sequence is 15 residues long. V shed 6 bases and J 4 bases; nucleotides not matched to a gene: 11. CDR1 is KGHSH, CDR2 LQKENI, per germline. The CDR3 nucleotides are TGTGCCAGCTCCCTCGGGACAGTGGAACTCTATGGCTACACCTTC. Protein sequence: CASSLGTVELYGYTF. Together with reference TRBV18 and TRBJ1-2, the CDR3 gives the full variable domain: NAGVMQNPRHLVRRRGQEARLRCSPMKGHSHVYWYRQLPEEGLKFMVYLQKENIIDESGMPKERFSAEFPKEGPSILRIQQVVRGDSAAYFCASSLGTVELYGYTFGSGTRLTVV.

The rearrangement links TRBV30 to TRBJ2-1; 9 bases are shared with TRBD2. Germline V gives CDR1 GTSNPN, CDR2 SVGIG (reference sequence). The CDR3 length is 16 residues. V shed 0 bases, J shed 0 bases, and the junction held 3 bases outside the gene matches. The CDR3 sequence is CAWSVGSGSSYNEQFF. The CDR3 nucleotides read TGTGCCTGGAGTGTAGGTAGCGGGAGCTCCTACAATGAGCAGTTCTTC. The full variable domain, with the rest looked up from reference TRBV30 and TRBJ2-1, is SQTIHQWPATLVQPVGSPLSLECTVEGTSNPNLYWYRQAAGRGLQLLFYSVGIGQISSEVPQNLSASRPQDRQFILSSKKLLLSDSGFYLCAWSVGSGSSYNEQFFGPGTRLTVL.

The CDR3 region is CASSPGRAWVNEQFF. Written as DNA, the CDR3 is TGTGCCAGCAGCCCCGGGAGGGCCTGGGTCAATGAGCAGTTCTTC. The chain recombines TRBV6-5 with TRBJ2-1; 8 bases are a match to TRBD2. Trimming at V came to 6 bases and at J to 6 bases, leaving 10 bases not matched to a gene. The CDR3 loop spans 15 amino acids. The germline V gene has CDR1 MNHEY and CDR2 SVGAGI.

The chain combines TRBV19 with TRBJ2-1, with 10 bases matching TRBD2. The CDR3 totals 13 residues. CDR1 is LNHDA and CDR2 is SQIVND in the germline V gene (reference sequence). The V and J ends lost 8 bases and 3 bases, in that order; junction bases with no gene match: 1. In DNA form, the CDR3 reads TGTGCCAGTGCTAGCGGGAGCTACAATGAGCAGTTCTTC. Protein: CASASGSYNEQFF.

A word on this clone: Other DNA variants within this sample encode the same CDR3. J is TRBJ1-5 and V is TRBV2; D remains unclear. The CDR3 contains 15 residues. From germline, CDR1 is SNHLY and CDR2 FYNNEI. The V gene lost 8 bases and the J gene lost 0 bases, with 14 bases spanning the gap. The CDR3 DNA is TGTGCCAGCTCAGGATCCTACTATAGCAATCAGCCCCAGCATTTT. Amino acid sequence: CASSGSYYSNQPQHF.

CDR3 protein: CASSPKPKGETEAFF. CDR3 nucleotides: TGTGCCAGCTCACCAAAACCGAAGGGCGAAACTGAAGCTTTCTTT. This chain links TRBV18 with TRBJ1-1; D gene uncertain. Trimming stripped 2 bases from V and 5 bases from J, with 15 bases between. This CDR3 is 15 amino acids long. The germline CDR1 and CDR2 sequences are KGHSH and LQKENI.

A single count supports this clone. J is TRBJ1-5 and V is TRBV20-1; D not certain. Germline CDR1 reads DFQATT; CDR2 reads SNEGSKA (reference sequence). Trimming shortened V by 7 bases and J by 7 bases, and 11 bases separated the two germline ends. The CDR3 contains 11 residues. The CDR3 bases are TGCAGTGAGTGGGTGTTCCAGCCCCAGCATTTT. Protein sequence: CSEWVFQPQHF.

The gene calls are TRBV28 and TRBJ2-7; maybe TRBD2 (5 bases). V was pared by 2 bases and J by 1 base, with 12 bases between. Germline CDR1 MDHEN, CDR2 SYDVKM. The CDR3 runs to 15 residues. CDR3 coding DNA: TGTGCCAGCAGTTTAGAGGGATCGGTTTCCTACGAGCAGTACTTC. It translates to CASSLEGSVSYEQYF.

The chain has TRBV5-5 and TRBJ1-4; the D gene is possibly TRBD1 (5 bases). Germline CDR1 reads SGHKS; CDR2 reads YYEKEE (reference sequence). The CDR3 runs to 14 residues. Trimming pared 5 bases from V and 5 bases from J, leaving 13 bases between. CDR3 coding DNA: TGTGCCAGCAGAGGGGACTCGGACAATGAAAAACTGTTTTTT. Its protein is CASRGDSDNEKLFF.

The V and J genes are TRBV19 and TRBJ2-5; 12 nucleotides line up with TRBD2. The CDR3 spans 16 residues. Germline CDR1 and CDR2: LNHDA and SQIVND (reference sequence). V was clipped by 4 bases and J by 5 bases; unmatched bases: 8. CDR3 DNA: TGTGCCAGTAGTAAGCTAGCGGGAGGGGATCCGGAGACCCAGTACTTC. Encoded protein: CASSKLAGGDPETQYF.

As concerns this clone: Other nucleotide sequences from this sample produce the same CDR3. The chain carries TRBV2 and TRBJ2-7, with 13 bases matching TRBD2. The germline CDR1 and CDR2 sequences are SNHLY and FYNNEI. The ends lost 4 bases at V and 3 bases at J; junction bases unmatched: 0. CDR3 size: 14 residues. CDR3 residues: CASSGLAGGYEQYF. The CDR3 region has the DNA TGTGCCAGCAGTGGACTAGCGGGAGGCTACGAGCAGTACTTC.

The chain links TRBV7-2 to TRBJ1-1, with TRBD1 matching 8 bases. Germline lookup yields CDR1 SGHTA and CDR2 FQGNSA. The length of the CDR3 is 15 residues. After removal of 5 bases from V and 4 bases from J, the junction contained 9 bases not matched to a gene. The CDR3 DNA sequence: TGTGCCAGCAGCCCCCAGGGGGCCGGGGGCACTGAAGCTTTCTTT. Its translation is CASSPQGAGGTEAFF.

The V gene is TRBV19, the J gene TRBJ2-7, with D possibly matching TRBD2 (5 bases). V was trimmed by 8 bases and J by 6 bases, leaving 17 bases between them. This CDR3 has 13 residues. Germline V gene lookup returns CDR1 LNHDA and CDR2 SQIVND (reference sequence). The CDR3 is CASAEAGMREQYF. CDR3 in DNA: TGTGCCAGTGCGGAGGCAGGAATGCGCGAGCAGTACTTC.

This chain joins TRBV11-3 and TRBJ2-1, with D unresolved. The CDR3 totals 13 residues. Germline lookup yields CDR1 SGHNT and CDR2 YENEEA. Trimming pared 4 bases from V and 6 bases from J, leaving 10 bases between. CDR3 region: CASSSRGGNEQFF. The CDR3 nucleotides are TGTGCCAGCAGCTCGAGAGGTGGCAATGAGCAGTTCTTC.

CDR3 nucleotides: TGTGCCAGCAGCCAATTGTGGGGTACTGAAGCTTTCTTT. Translation: CASSQLWGTEAFF. V is TRBV16 and J is TRBJ1-1; D is uncertain. The CDR3 is made up of 13 amino acids. Trimming left V 1 base short and J 5 bases short, with 8 bases between. Germline V CDR1 and CDR2: KGHSY, FQNENV.

CDR3 coding DNA: TGTGCCAGCAGTTACTCGACCGGTGGACAGCCCCAGCATTTT. This codes for CASSYSTGGQPQHF. J is TRBJ1-5 and V is TRBV6-5, with D hard to call. V was shortened by 0 bases and J by 7 bases, with 10 bases between the two germline ends. Germline CDR1 is MNHEY and CDR2 is SVGAGI. The CDR3 loop spans 14 amino acids.

The chain combines TRBV9 with TRBJ2-1, with 8 bases matching TRBD2. V dropped 0 bases and J dropped 1; count of bases not matched to a gene: 15. The germline V gene encodes CDR1 SGDLS and CDR2 YYNGEE. There are 20 residues in the CDR3. CDR3 residues: CASSVEVAGRPSASYNEQFF. The CDR3 region has the DNA TGTGCCAGCAGCGTAGAGGTAGCGGGGAGACCCTCAGCTTCCTACAATGAGCAGTTCTTC.

This chain uses TRBV20-1 with TRBJ1-1, with no clear D. Germline CDR1 DFQATT, CDR2 SNEGSKA (reference sequence). This CDR3 contains 11 residues. V was trimmed by 3 bases and J by 1 base, leaving 3 bases between them. The CDR3 loop reads CSASKNTEAFF. The CDR3 region has the DNA TGCAGTGCTAGTAAGAACACTGAAGCTTTCTTT.

The chain employs TRBV30 and TRBJ1-2; D gene ambiguous. This CDR3 comprises 11 residues. Trimming left V 4 bases short and J 3 bases short, with 6 bases between. In germline, CDR1 is GTSNPN, CDR2 SVGIG (reference sequence). The CDR3, as DNA: TGTGCCTGGACAGGATACTATGGCTACACCTTC. This sequence encodes CAWTGYYGYTF.

The rearrangement links TRBV5-6 to TRBJ2-1; D is unresolved. The CDR3 totals 13 residues. Germline-derived CDR1 and CDR2 are SGHDT and YYEEEE. V was pared by 0 bases and J by 8 bases, with 9 bases between. The CDR3 loop is CASSLGLGDEQFF. The CDR3 coding sequence is TGTGCCAGCAGCTTGGGACTGGGCGATGAGCAGTTCTTC.

The CDR3 reads CASSYDSGRQREQYF. The CDR3 nucleotides are TGTGCCAGCAGTTACGACAGCGGGAGGCAACGAGAGCAGTACTTC. The genes are TRBV6-5 and TRBJ2-7; 9 nucleotides agree with TRBD2. V shed 2 bases, J shed 7 bases, and the junction held 9 bases outside the gene matches. CDR3 length: 15 residues. CDR1 is MNHEY, CDR2 SVGAGI, per germline.